These T cell receptor beta chains were read from a single sample in a study of a mutant IDH1 vaccine in newly diagnosed glioma. Their antigen targets remain unknown. Produced via immunoSEQ multiplex PCR; TCRdb's table is partial and in-frame only. The repertoire holds about 32,000 clones, with 70% to 85% as singletons. Sequences were derived from PBMCs, sampled from a glioma patient whose treatment included an IDH1 peptide vaccine. The source of these receptors is a man under 40 with glioma. CDR3s include the opening cysteine and the closing phenylalanine or tryptophan. A D gene is named only where the DNA matches it firmly. For some rows the clone size is stated as once, few or many, or as a class when expanded; others skip it.

>13|.|.|TRBJ2-7|TRBV5-4
CASSPGLFYEQYF
TGTGCCAGCAGCCCGGGACTCTTCTACGAGCAGTACTTC
>14|.|.|TRBJ2-7|TRBV14
CASSRGQTFYEQYF
TGTGCCAGCAGCCGCGGACAAACTTTTTACGAGCAGTACTTC
>15|.|TRBD2|TRBJ2-1|TRBV15
CATSLPGAGGNEQFF
TGTGCCACCAGCCTTCCGGGGGCGGGAGGCAATGAGCAGTTCTTC
>16|.|TRBD1|TRBJ1-2|TRBV19
CASSMSTGSFQSRNTF
TGTGCCAGTAGTATGTCGACAGGGTCTTTTCAATCTAGGAATACGTTC
>13|.|.|TRBJ2-5|TRBV4-1
CASSQDFRETQYF
TGCGCCAGCAGCCAAGATTTCCGAGAGACCCAGTACTTC
>14|once|.|TRBJ2-7|TRBV27
CASSLQQSAYEQYF
TGTGCCAGCAGTTTGCAACAATCTGCCTACGAGCAGTACTTC
>19|.|TRBD1|TRBJ1-2|TRBV9
CASSVGPRDRARIFYGYTF
TGTGCCAGCAGCGTAGGGCCGAGGGACAGGGCACGGATCTTCTATGGCTACACCTTC
>18|.|.|TRBJ1-3|TRBV4-1
CASSGWDLSTSTGNTIYF
TGCGCCAGCAGCGGATGGGACTTAAGCACCTCAACTGGAAACACCATATATTTT
>13|.|.|TRBJ2-3|TRBV6-5
CASRRPSTDTQYF
TGTGCCAGCAGGAGGCCTAGCACAGATACGCAGTATTTT
>13|few|.|TRBJ1-5|TRBV2
CASSEESHQPQHF
TGTGCCAGCAGTGAAGAAAGTCATCAGCCCCAGCATTTT
>15|.|TRBD1|TRBJ1-1|TRBV18
CASSLTGGMNTEAFF
TGTGCCAGCTCCCTGACAGGGGGGATGAACACTGAAGCTTTCTTT
>17|.|TRBD2|TRBJ2-7|TRBV5-6
CASSLATGTSMSKEQYF
TGTGCCAGCAGCTTGGCCACCGGGACTAGCATGTCTAAGGAGCAGTACTTC
>13|.|.|TRBJ1-5|TRBV6-4
CASSGGVGQPQHF
TGTGCCAGCAGTGGGGGGGTCGGTCAGCCCCAGCATTTT